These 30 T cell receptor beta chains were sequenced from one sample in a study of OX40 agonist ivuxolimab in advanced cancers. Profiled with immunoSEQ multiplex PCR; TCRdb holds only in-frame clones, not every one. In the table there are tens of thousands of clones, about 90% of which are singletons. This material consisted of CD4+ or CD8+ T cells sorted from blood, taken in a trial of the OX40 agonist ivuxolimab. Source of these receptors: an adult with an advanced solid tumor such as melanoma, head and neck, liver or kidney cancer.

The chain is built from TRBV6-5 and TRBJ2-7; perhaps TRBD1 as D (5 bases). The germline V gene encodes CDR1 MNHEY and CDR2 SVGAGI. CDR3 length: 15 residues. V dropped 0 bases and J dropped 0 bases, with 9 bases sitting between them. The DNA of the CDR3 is TGTGCCAGCAGTTACTCACAGACAGCCTCCTACGAGCAGTACTTC. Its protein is CASSYSQTASYEQYF.

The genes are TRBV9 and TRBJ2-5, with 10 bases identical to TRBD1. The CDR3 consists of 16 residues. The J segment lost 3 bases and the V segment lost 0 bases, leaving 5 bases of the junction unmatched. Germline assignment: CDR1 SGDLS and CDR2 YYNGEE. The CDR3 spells CASSVGDRGQEETQYF. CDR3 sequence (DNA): TGTGCCAGCAGCGTAGGGGACAGGGGACAGGAAGAGACCCAGTACTTC. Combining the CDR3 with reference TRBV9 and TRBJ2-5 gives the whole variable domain DSGVTQTPKHLITATGQRVTLRCSPRSGDLSVYWYQQSLDQGLQFLIQYYNGEERAKGNILERFSAQQFPDLHSELNLSSLELGDSALYFCASSVGDRGQEETQYFGPGTRLLVL.

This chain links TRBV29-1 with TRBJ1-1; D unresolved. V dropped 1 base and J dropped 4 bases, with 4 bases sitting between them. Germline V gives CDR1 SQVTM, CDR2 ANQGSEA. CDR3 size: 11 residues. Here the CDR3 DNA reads TGCAGCGTTGAAGTGGCCACTGAAGCTTTCTTT. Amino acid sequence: CSVEVATEAFF.

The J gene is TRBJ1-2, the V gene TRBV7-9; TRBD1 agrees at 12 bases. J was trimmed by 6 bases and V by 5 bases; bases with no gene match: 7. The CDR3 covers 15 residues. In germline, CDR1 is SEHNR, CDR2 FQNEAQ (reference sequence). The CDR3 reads CASSQGTGGIDGYTF. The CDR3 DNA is TGTGCCAGCAGCCAAGGGACAGGGGGCATCGATGGCTACACCTTC.

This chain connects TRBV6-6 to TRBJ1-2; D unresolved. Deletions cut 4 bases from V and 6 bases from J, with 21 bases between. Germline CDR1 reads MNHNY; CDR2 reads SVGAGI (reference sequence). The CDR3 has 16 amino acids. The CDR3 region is CASSSTWVNPGHGYTF. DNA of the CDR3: TGTGCCAGCAGTTCCACCTGGGTTAACCCAGGACATGGCTACACCTTC.

Here the CDR3 DNA reads TGTGCCAGCAGCCGACCGACAACGGGGGGGCAGTACGAGCAGTACTTC. It specifies CASSRPTTGGQYEQYF. The V and J genes are TRBV16 and TRBJ2-7; 8 positions agree with TRBD2. Trimming removed 4 bases from V and 4 bases from J; junction bases left unmatched: 12. Germline values: CDR1 KGHSY, CDR2 FQNENV. The CDR3 totals 16 residues. Full variable domain (missing parts from reference TRBV16 and TRBJ2-7): GEEVAQTPKHLVRGEGQKAKLYCAPIKGHSYVFWYQQVLKNEFKFLISFQNENVFDETGMPKERFSAKCLPNSPCSLEIQATKLEDSAVYFCASSRPTTGGQYEQYFGPGTRLTVT.

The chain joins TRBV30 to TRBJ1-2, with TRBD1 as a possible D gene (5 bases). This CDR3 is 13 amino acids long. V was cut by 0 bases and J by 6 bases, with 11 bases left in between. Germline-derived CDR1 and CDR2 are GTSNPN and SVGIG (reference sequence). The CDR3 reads CAWSVGGDNGYTF. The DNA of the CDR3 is TGTGCCTGGAGTGTCGGAGGGGATAATGGCTACACCTTC. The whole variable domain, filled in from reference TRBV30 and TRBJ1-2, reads SQTIHQWPATLVQPVGSPLSLECTVEGTSNPNLYWYRQAAGRGLQLLFYSVGIGQISSEVPQNLSASRPQDRQFILSSKKLLLSDSGFYLCAWSVGGDNGYTFGSGTRLTVV.

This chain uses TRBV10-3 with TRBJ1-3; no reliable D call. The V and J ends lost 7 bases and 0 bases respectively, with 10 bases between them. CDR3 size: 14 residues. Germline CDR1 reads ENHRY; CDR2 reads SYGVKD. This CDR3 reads CAIIKSFSGNTIYF. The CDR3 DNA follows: TGTGCCATCATAAAGAGCTTCTCTGGAAACACCATATATTTT.

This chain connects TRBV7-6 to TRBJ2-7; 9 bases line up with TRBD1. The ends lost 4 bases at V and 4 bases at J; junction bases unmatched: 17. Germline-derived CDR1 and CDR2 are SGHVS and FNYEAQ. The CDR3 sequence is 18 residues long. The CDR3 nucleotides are TGTGCCAGCAGCTCTGGGACAGGGCAATCCCTCGGGGTATACGAGCAGTACTTC. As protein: CASSSGTGQSLGVYEQYF.

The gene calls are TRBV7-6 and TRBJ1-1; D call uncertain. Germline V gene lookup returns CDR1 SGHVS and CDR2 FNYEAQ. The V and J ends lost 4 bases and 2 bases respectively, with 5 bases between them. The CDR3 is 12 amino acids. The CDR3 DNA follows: TGTGCCAGCAGCTCAGCTAACACTGAAGCTTTCTTT. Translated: CASSSANTEAFF.

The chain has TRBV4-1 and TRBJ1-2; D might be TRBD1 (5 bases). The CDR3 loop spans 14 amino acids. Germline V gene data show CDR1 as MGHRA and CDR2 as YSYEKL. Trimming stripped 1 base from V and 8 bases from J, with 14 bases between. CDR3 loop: CASSQVKGSWGYTF. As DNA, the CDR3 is TGCGCCAGCAGCCAAGTCAAGGGGTCCTGGGGCTACACCTTC.

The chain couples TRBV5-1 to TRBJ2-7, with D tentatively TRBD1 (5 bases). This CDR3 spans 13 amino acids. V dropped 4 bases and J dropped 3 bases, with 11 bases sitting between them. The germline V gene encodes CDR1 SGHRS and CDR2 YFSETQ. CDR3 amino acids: CASSTRQSYEQYF. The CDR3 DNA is TGCGCCAGCAGCACCCGACAGAGCTACGAGCAGTACTTC.

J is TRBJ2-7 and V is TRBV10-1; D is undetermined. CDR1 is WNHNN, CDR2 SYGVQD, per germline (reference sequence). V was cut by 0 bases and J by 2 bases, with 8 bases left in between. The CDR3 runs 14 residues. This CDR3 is CASSESGRTYEQYF. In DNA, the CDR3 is TGCGCCAGCAGTGAGTCGGGCAGAACCTACGAGCAGTACTTC.

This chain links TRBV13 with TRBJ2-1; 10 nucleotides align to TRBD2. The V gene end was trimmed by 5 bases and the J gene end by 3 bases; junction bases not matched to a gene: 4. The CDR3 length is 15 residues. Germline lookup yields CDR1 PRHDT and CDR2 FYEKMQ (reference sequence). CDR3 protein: CASSPRTSGYNEQFF. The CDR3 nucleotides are TGTGCCAGCAGCCCCCGGACTAGCGGCTACAATGAGCAGTTCTTC.

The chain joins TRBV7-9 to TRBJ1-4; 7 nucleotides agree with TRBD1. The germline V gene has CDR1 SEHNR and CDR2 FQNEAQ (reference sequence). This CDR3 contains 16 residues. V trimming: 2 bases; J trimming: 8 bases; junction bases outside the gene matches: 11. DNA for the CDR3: TGTGCCAGCAGCTTAACGAGAGACAGGGTAGAGGAAAAACTGTTTTTT. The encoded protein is CASSLTRDRVEEKLFF.

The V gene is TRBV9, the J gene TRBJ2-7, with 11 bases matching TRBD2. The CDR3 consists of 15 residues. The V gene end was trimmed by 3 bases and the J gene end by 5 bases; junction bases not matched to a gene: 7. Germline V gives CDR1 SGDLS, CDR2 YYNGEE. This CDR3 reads CASSDSGGASHEQYF. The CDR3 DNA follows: TGTGCCAGCAGCGATAGCGGGGGGGCTTCCCACGAGCAGTACTTC.

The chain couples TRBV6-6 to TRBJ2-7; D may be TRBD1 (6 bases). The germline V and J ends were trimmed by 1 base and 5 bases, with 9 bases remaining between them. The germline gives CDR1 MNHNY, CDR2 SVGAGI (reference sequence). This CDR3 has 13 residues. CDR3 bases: TGTGCCAGCAGTTACTTCAGGGGACACGAGCAGTACTTC. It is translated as CASSYFRGHEQYF.

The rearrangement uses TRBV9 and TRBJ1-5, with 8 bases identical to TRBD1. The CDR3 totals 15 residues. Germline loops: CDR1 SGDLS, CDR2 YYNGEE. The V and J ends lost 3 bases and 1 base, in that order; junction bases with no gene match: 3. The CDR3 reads CASSARQGSNQPQHF. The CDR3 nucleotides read TGTGCCAGCAGCGCCCGACAGGGGAGCAATCAGCCCCAGCATTTT.

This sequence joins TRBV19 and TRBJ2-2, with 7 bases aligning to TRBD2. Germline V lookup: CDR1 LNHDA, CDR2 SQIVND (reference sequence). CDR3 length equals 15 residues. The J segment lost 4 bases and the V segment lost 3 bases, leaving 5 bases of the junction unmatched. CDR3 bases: TGTGCCAGTAGTATCGAGCGGGGTAGCACCGGGGAGCTGTTTTTT. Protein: CASSIERGSTGELFF.

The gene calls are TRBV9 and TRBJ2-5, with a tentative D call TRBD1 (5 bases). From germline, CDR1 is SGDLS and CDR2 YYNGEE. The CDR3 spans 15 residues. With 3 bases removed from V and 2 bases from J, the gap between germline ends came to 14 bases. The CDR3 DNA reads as TGTGCCAGCAGCGCGAACCCAAGGGGTCAAGAGACCCAGTACTTC. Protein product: CASSANPRGQETQYF.

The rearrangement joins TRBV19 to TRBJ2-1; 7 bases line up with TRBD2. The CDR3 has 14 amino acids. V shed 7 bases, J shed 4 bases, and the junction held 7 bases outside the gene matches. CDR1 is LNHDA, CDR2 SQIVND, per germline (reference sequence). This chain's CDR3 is CASTAGTIYNEQFF. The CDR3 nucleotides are TGTGCCAGTACAGCCGGGACTATATACAATGAGCAGTTCTTC.

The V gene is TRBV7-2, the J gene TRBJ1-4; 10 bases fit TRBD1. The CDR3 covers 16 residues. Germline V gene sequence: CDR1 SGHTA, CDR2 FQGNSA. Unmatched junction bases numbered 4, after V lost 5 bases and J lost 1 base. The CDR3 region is CASSTDRGRTNEKLFF. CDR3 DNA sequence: TGTGCCAGCAGCACCGACAGGGGGCGAACTAATGAAAAACTGTTTTTT.

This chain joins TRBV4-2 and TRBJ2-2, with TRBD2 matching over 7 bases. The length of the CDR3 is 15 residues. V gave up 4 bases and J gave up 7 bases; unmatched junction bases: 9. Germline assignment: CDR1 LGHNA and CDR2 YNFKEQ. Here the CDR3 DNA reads TGTGCCAGCAGCCCCTGGAGCCCGGGGGGCGGGGAGCTGTTTTTT. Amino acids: CASSPWSPGGGELFF.

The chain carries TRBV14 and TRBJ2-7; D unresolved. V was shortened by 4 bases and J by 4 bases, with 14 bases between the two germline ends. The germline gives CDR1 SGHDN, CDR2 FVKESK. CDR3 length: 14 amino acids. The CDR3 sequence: CASSPRTVEYEQYF. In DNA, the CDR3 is TGTGCCAGCAGCCCCCGGACGGTGGAGTACGAGCAGTACTTC.

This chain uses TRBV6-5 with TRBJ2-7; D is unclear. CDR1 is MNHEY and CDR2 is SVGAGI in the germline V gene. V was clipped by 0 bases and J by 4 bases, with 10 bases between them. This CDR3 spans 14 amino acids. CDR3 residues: CASSYSADYYEQYF. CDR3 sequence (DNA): TGTGCCAGCAGTTACTCGGCAGATTATTACGAGCAGTACTTC.

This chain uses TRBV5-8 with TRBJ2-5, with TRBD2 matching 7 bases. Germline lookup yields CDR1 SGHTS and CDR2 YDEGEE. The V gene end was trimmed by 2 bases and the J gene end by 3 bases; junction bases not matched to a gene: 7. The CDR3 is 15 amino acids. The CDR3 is CASSFGQGGEETQYF. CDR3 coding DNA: TGTGCCAGCAGCTTCGGCCAGGGAGGGGAAGAGACCCAGTACTTC.

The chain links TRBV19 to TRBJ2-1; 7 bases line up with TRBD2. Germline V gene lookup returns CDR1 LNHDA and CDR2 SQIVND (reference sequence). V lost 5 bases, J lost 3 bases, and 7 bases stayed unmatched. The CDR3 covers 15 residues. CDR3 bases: TGTGCCAGTAGTCCGGGGGGTTCCCTCTACAATGAGCAGTTCTTC. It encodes CASSPGGSLYNEQFF.

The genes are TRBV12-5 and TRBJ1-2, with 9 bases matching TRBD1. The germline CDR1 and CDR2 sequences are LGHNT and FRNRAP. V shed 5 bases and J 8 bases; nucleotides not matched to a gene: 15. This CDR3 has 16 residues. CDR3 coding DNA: TGTGCTAGTGGTAGGGACAGGGTGGGGATGTGGAACGGCTACACCTTC. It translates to CASGRDRVGMWNGYTF.

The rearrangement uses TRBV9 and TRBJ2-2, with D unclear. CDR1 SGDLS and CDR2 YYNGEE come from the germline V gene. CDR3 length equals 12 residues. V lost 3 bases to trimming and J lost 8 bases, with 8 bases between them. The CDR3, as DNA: TGTGCCAGCAGCGACGCGCGAGGGGAGCTGTTTTTT. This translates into CASSDARGELFF.

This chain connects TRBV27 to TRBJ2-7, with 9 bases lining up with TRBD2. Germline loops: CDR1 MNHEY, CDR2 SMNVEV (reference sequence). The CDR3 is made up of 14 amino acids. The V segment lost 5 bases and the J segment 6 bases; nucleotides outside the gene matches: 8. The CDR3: CASSPRTSAGEQYF. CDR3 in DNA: TGTGCCAGCAGTCCCAGGACTAGCGCAGGCGAGCAGTACTTC.